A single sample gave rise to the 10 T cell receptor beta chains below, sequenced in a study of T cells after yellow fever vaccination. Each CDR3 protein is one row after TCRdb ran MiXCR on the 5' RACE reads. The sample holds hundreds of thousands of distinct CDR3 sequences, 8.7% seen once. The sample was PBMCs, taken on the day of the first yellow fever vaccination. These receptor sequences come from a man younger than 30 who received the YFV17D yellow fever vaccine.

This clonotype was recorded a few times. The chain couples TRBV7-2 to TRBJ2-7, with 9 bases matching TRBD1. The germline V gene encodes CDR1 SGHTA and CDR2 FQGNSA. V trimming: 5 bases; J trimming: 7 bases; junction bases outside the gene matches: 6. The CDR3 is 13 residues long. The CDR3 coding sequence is TGTGCCAGCAGCCCGGGACAGGGCAGGGAGCAGTACTTC. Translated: CASSPGQGREQYF.

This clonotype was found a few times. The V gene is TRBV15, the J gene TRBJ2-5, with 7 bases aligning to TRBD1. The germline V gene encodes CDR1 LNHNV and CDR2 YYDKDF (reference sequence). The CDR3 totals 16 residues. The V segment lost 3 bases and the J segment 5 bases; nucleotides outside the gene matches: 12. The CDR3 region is CATSSTVDRVGETQYF. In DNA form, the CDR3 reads TGTGCCACCAGCAGTACCGTCGACAGGGTCGGTGAGACCCAGTACTTC.

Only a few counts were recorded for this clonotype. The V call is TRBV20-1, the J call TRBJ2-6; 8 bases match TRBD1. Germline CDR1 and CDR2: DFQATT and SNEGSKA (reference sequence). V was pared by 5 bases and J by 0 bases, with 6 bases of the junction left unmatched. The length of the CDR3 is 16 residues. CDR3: CSARDRKNSGANVLTF. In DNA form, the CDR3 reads TGCAGTGCTCGGGACAGGAAAAACTCTGGGGCCAACGTCCTGACTTTC.

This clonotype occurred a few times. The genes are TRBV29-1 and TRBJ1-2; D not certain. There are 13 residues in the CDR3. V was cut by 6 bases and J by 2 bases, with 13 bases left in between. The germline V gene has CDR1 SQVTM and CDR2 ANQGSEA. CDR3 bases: TGCAGCGTCGTTACCGACGGAAACTATGGCTACACCTTC. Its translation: CSVVTDGNYGYTF.

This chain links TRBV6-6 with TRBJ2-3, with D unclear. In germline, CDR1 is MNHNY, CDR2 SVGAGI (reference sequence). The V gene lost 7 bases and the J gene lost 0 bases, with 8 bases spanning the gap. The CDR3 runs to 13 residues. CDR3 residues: CASTATSTDTQYF. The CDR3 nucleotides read TGTGCCAGCACGGCGACTAGCACAGATACGCAGTATTTT.

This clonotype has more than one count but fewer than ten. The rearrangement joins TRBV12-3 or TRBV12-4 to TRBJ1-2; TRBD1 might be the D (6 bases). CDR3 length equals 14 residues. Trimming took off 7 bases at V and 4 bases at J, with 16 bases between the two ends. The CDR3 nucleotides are TGTGCCAGCACCCTCGGACAGACTCTCTATGGCTACACCTTC. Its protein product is CASTLGQTLYGYTF.

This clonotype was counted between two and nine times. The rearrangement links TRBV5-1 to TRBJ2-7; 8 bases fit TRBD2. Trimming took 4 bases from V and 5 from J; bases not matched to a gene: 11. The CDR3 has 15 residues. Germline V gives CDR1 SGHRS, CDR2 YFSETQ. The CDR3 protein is CASSLFARGAHEQYF. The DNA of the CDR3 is TGCGCCAGCAGCCTGTTTGCGCGGGGGGCCCACGAGCAGTACTTC.

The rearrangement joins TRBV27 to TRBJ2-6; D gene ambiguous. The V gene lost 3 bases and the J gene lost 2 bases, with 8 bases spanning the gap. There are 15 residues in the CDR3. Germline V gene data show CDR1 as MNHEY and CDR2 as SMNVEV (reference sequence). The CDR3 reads CASSFAPAGANVLTF. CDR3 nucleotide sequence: TGTGCCAGCAGTTTTGCGCCCGCTGGGGCCAACGTCCTGACTTTC.

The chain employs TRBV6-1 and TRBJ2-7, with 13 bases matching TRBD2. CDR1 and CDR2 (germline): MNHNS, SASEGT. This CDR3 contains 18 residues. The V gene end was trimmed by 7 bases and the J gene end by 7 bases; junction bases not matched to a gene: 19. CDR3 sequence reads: CASNSGTSGIRASWEQYV. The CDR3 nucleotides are TGTGCCAGCAACTCCGGGACTAGCGGGATCCGGGCATCTTGGGAGCAGTACGTC.

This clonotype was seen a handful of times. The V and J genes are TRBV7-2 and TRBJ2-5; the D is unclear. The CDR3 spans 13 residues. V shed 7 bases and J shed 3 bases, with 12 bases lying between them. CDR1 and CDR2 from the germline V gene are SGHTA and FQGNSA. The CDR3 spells CASTFRGEETQYF. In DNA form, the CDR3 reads TGTGCCAGCACCTTCCGTGGGGAAGAGACCCAGTACTTC.